One sample yielded the 13 T cell receptor beta chains listed below, sequenced in a study of CD8+ T cells in alopecia areata. Reverse transcription of extracted RNA yielded cDNA, which provided the sequencing template. This table comes from immunoSEQ multiplex PCR, and its TCRdb copy is limited to in-frame clones, with some not included. This sample has around 140,000 clones, with approximately 50% found just once. The sequences come from CD4+ T cells sorted from blood, collected at week 0. These TCRs come from a human donor with alopecia areata.

This clone was observed a few times. The gene calls are TRBV7-2 and TRBJ1-2; D gene unclear. CDR3 length: 13 amino acids. Germline lookup yields CDR1 SGHTA and CDR2 FQGNSA. Trimming took 3 bases from V and 4 from J, leaving 9 bases between them. The CDR3 DNA reads TGTGCCAGCAGCTTCGACGGAATCTATGGCTACACCTTC. Protein product: CASSFDGIYGYTF. Combining the CDR3 with reference TRBV7-2 and TRBJ1-2 gives the whole variable domain GAGVSQSPSNKVTEKGKDVELRCDPISGHTALYWYRQSLGQGLEFLIYFQGNSAPDKSGLPSDRFSAERTGGSVSTLTIQRTQQEDSAVYLCASSFDGIYGYTFGSGTRLTVV.

This clone was seen only a few times. The chain is built from TRBV30 and TRBJ2-7; D unclear. V shed 2 bases and J shed 6 bases, with 8 bases lying between them. The CDR3 sequence is 11 residues long. The V gene's germline CDR1 is GTSNPN and CDR2 SVGIG (reference sequence). The CDR3 sequence: CAWSTGSEQYF. The CDR3, as DNA: TGTGCCTGGAGTACTGGTTCCGAGCAGTACTTC.

The rearrangement links TRBV30 to TRBJ2-7; 12 positions match TRBD1. CDR1 GTSNPN and CDR2 SVGIG come from the germline V gene (reference sequence). The CDR3 spans 14 residues. V lost 3 bases to trimming and J lost 7 bases; unmatched junction nucleotides: 7. The CDR3 here is CAWSWDRGRWEQYF. The CDR3 nucleotides are TGTGCCTGGAGCTGGGACAGGGGGCGATGGGAGCAGTACTTC. The variable domain in full, with the rest retrieved from reference TRBV30 and TRBJ2-7, is SQTIHQWPATLVQPVGSPLSLECTVEGTSNPNLYWYRQAAGRGLQLLFYSVGIGQISSEVPQNLSASRPQDRQFILSSKKLLLSDSGFYLCAWSWDRGRWEQYFGPGTRLTVT.

This clone was counted between two and nine times. The V and J genes are TRBV7-8 and TRBJ2-5, with a weak D call TRBD2 (6 bases). V was shortened by 3 bases and J by 5 bases, with 10 bases between the two germline ends. CDR1 and CDR2 from the germline V gene are SGHVS and FQNEAQ. The CDR3 loop spans 13 amino acids. The CDR3 DNA sequence: TGTGCCAGCAGCTTTGGGGGGATGGAGACCCAGTACTTC. This sequence encodes CASSFGGMETQYF.

This chain links TRBV29-1 with TRBJ2-3; tentatively, D is TRBD1 or TRBD2 (5 bases each). V dropped 5 bases and J dropped 1 base, with 13 bases sitting between them. CDR1 and CDR2 from the germline V gene are SQVTM and ANQGSEA. The CDR3 is 14 residues long. The CDR3 DNA reads TGCAGCGTTCGGGGCAGGAGAGGCACAGATACGCAGTATTTT. This translates into CSVRGRRGTDTQYF.

The V call is TRBV28, the J call TRBJ2-3; no definite D call. The germline CDR1 and CDR2 sequences are MDHEN and SYDVKM. The ends were cut back, 5 bases at V and 3 bases at J, with 12 bases in the middle. The CDR3 runs 14 residues. CDR3 loop: CASSPRAGTDTQYF. CDR3 DNA: TGTGCCAGCAGTCCCCGGGCCGGGACAGATACGCAGTATTTT.

The chain employs TRBV4-3 and TRBJ2-7; TRBD2 matches at 8 bases. V was pared by 0 bases and J by 4 bases, with 2 bases of the junction left unmatched. The CDR3 runs 14 residues. Germline CDR1 is LGHNA and CDR2 is YSLEER. CDR3 coding DNA: TGCGCCAGCAGCCAAGATGCGGGGGGATACGAGCAGTACTTC. Its translation is CASSQDAGGYEQYF.

This rearrangement joins TRBV2 to TRBJ2-1; 7 positions agree with TRBD1. This CDR3 is 11 amino acids long. With 4 bases clipped from V and 16 bases from J, the junction kept 7 bases outside the gene matches. Germline values: CDR1 SNHLY, CDR2 FYNNEI. The DNA of the CDR3 is TGTGCCAGCAGTGGGGACAGACTACACTTCTTC. Translating it yields CASSGDRLHFF.

This sequence joins TRBV29-1 and TRBJ2-3; D is undetermined. Trimming removed 6 bases at V and 0 bases at J, with 10 bases between. The germline gives CDR1 SQVTM, CDR2 ANQGSEA. This CDR3 is built from 13 residues. The CDR3 sequence is CSVRLASTDTQYF. CDR3 in DNA: TGCAGCGTCCGGTTGGCTAGCACAGATACGCAGTATTTT.

The chain employs TRBV5-1 and TRBJ1-1; no clear D gene. In germline, CDR1 is SGHRS, CDR2 YFSETQ. Trimming shortened V by 0 bases and J by 4 bases, and 7 bases separated the two germline ends. The CDR3 length is 13 residues. CDR3 nucleotides: TGCGCCAGCAGCTTGGAGGGTGGCACTGAAGCTTTCTTT. As protein: CASSLEGGTEAFF.

Only a few counts were recorded for this clone. This chain uses TRBV18 with TRBJ1-4; D remains unclear. The CDR3 has 13 amino acids. The V and J ends lost 6 bases and 3 bases respectively, with 8 bases between them. The germline gives CDR1 KGHSH, CDR2 LQKENI. CDR3 in amino acids: CASSLVANEKLFF. The CDR3 coding sequence is TGTGCCAGCTCCCTCGTCGCTAATGAAAAACTGTTTTTT.

The chain carries TRBV4-2 and TRBJ2-7, with TRBD1 identical over 7 bases. After removal of 1 base from V and 6 bases from J, the junction contained 9 bases not matched to a gene. Germline assignment: CDR1 LGHNA and CDR2 YNFKEQ. The CDR3 is 15 residues long. The CDR3 is CASSQATGHRAEQYF. Written as DNA, the CDR3 is TGTGCCAGCAGCCAAGCGACAGGGCACAGAGCCGAGCAGTACTTC.

This clone was counted only a few times. The chain links TRBV18 to TRBJ2-3; D ambiguous. Germline lookup yields CDR1 KGHSH and CDR2 LQKENI. CDR3 length: 12 amino acids. The V end lost 3 bases, the J end lost 2 bases, and 3 bases lay between the germline ends. The CDR3 spells CASSPNTDTQYF. DNA of the CDR3: TGTGCCAGCTCACCCAACACAGATACGCAGTATTTT.